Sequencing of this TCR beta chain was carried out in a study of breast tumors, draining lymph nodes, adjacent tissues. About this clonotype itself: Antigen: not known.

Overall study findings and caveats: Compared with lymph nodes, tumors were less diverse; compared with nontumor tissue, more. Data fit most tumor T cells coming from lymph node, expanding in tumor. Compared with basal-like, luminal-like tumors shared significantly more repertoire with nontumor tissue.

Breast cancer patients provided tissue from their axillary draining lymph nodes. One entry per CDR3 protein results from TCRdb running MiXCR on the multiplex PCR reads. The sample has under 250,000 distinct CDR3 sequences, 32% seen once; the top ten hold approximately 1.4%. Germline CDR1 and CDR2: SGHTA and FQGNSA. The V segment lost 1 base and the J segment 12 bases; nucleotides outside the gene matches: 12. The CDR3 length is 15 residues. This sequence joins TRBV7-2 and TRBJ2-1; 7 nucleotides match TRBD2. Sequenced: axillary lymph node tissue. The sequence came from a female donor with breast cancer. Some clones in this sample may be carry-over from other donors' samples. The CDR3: CASSLGDYQLGGQFF. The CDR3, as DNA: TGTGCCAGCAGCTTAGGGGACTACCAGCTCGGTGGGCAGTTCTTC.